This passage covers 22 T cell receptor beta chains from one sample sequenced in a study of cytomegalovirus exposure and HLA in healthy donors. Data came from immunoSEQ multiplex PCR; TCRdb stores just in-frame clones and leaves some out. The table has approximately 270,000 clones, more than 75% seen once. The sample was PBMCs. These receptors all stem from a man between 18 and 29 years old in good health and CMV-seropositive.

This clone was detected only a few times. The chain combines TRBV4-2 with TRBJ2-7, with D perhaps matching TRBD2 (5 bases). V was clipped by 1 base and J by 0 bases, with 13 bases between them. This CDR3 comprises 16 residues. CDR1 is LGHNA, CDR2 YNFKEQ, per germline. CDR3 loop: CASSQGGGPLSYEQYF. DNA of the CDR3: TGTGCCAGCAGCCAAGGTGGAGGCCCTCTCTCCTACGAGCAGTACTTC.

The chain has TRBV27 and TRBJ2-1; 8 bases match TRBD1. CDR3 size: 21 residues. Germline V gene data show CDR1 as MNHEY and CDR2 as SMNVEV (reference sequence). The trim removed 6 bases at V and 3 bases at J, leaving 25 bases unmatched. CDR3 residues: CASRPVRQGLSNPRDYNEQFF. The CDR3 DNA follows: TGTGCCAGCAGACCCGTTCGACAGGGGTTATCCAATCCCCGGGACTACAATGAGCAGTTCTTC.

The chain uses TRBV5-1 and TRBJ2-7; 8 positions agree with TRBD1. The CDR3 runs to 15 residues. Germline CDR1 SGHRS, CDR2 YFSETQ. The V segment lost 0 bases and the J segment 0 bases; nucleotides outside the gene matches: 2. The CDR3 region has the DNA TGCGCCAGCAGCTTGGACAGGGGGAGCTCCTACGAGCAGTACTTC. As protein: CASSLDRGSSYEQYF.

This sequence joins TRBV9 and TRBJ2-4; TRBD1 matches 8 bases. The V and J ends lost 4 bases and 8 bases, in that order; junction bases with no gene match: 11. The CDR3 is made up of 15 amino acids. Germline V gene sequence: CDR1 SGDLS, CDR2 YYNGEE. The CDR3 reads CASSYTGGISDIQYF. The CDR3 DNA is TGTGCCAGCAGCTATACAGGGGGGATTTCGGACATTCAGTACTTC. Variable domain in full (rest from reference TRBV9 and TRBJ2-4): DSGVTQTPKHLITATGQRVTLRCSPRSGDLSVYWYQQSLDQGLQFLIQYYNGEERAKGNILERFSAQQFPDLHSELNLSSLELGDSALYFCASSYTGGISDIQYFGAGTRLSVL.

In nucleotides, the CDR3 is TGCAGCGCCACGGACCCGTATGGAGGCACTGAAGCTTTCTTT. Its protein is CSATDPYGGTEAFF. The rearrangement uses TRBV29-1 and TRBJ1-1; no reliable D call. The CDR3 has 14 residues. Germline CDR1 is SQVTM and CDR2 is ANQGSEA. V lost 7 bases and J lost 4, with 19 bases in between.

The V call is TRBV5-1, the J call TRBJ2-3; 9 bases map to TRBD1. V was clipped by 3 bases and J by 5 bases; unmatched bases: 7. This CDR3 has 15 amino acids. Germline V CDR1 and CDR2: SGHRS, YFSETQ. This chain's CDR3 is CASSYTGGQGDTQYF. The CDR3 DNA sequence: TGCGCCAGCAGCTACACAGGGGGCCAGGGAGATACGCAGTATTTT.

The chain carries TRBV10-3 and TRBJ1-5; D not resolved. The CDR3 length is 14 residues. V was trimmed by 10 bases and J by 0 bases, leaving 13 bases between them. Germline CDR1 ENHRY, CDR2 SYGVKD. CDR3 coding DNA: TGTGCCACTCGGGAGGACCTTAGCAATCAGCCCCAGCATTTT. Translation: CATREDLSNQPQHF.

DNA for the CDR3: TGTGCCAGCAGCCGACCTGGACACGGGGAGCATGGCTACACCTTC. This encodes CASSRPGHGEHGYTF. The V gene is TRBV7-9, the J gene TRBJ1-2; weak D call: TRBD1 (5 bases). The CDR3 extends over 15 amino acids. The germline CDR1 and CDR2 sequences are SEHNR and FQNEAQ (reference sequence). V was pared by 5 bases and J by 6 bases, with 19 bases between.

This clone was picked up one time. V usage is TRBV4-1 and J usage is TRBJ1-1; tentatively, D is TRBD1 (6 bases). V lost 2 bases, J lost 3 bases, and 16 bases lay in between. Germline assignment: CDR1 MGHRA and CDR2 YSYEKL. This CDR3 is 16 amino acids long. The CDR3 DNA reads TGCGCCAGCAGCCAAATAGGGGGGCCGACGGACACTGAAGCTTTCTTT. This codes for CASSQIGGPTDTEAFF.

This clone was detected a few times. V and J are TRBV5-8 and TRBJ1-4; 7 nucleotides agree with TRBD1. CDR3 length: 14 residues. Germline values: CDR1 SGHTS, CDR2 YDEGEE. V shed 4 bases, J shed 8 bases, and the junction held 8 bases outside the gene matches. The CDR3 reads CASSRGQVGEKLFF. The DNA for the CDR3 is TGTGCCAGCAGCCGAGGACAGGTGGGCGAAAAACTGTTTTTT.

This clone was recorded only once. The CDR3 DNA sequence: TGTGCCAGCAGTTATCCAGGGCTCTCTGAAGCTTTCTTT. Protein: CASSYPGLSEAFF. V usage is TRBV28 and J usage is TRBJ1-1, with D maybe TRBD1 (5 bases). Between the trimmed V and J ends, which lost 4 bases and 6 bases, there was a span of 12 bases. CDR1 is MDHEN and CDR2 is SYDVKM in the germline V gene. This CDR3 is built from 13 residues. The full variable domain, with the rest looked up from reference TRBV28 and TRBJ1-1, is DVKVTQSSRYLVKRTGEKVFLECVQDMDHENMFWYRQDPGLGLRLIYFSYDVKMKEKGDIPEGYSVSREKKERFSLILESASTNQTSMYLCASSYPGLSEAFFGQGTRLTVV.

V usage is TRBV28 and J usage is TRBJ2-5, with TRBD1 matching over 12 bases. CDR1 and CDR2 (germline): MDHEN, SYDVKM. CDR3 length: 16 residues. V gave up 5 bases and J gave up 5 bases; unmatched junction bases: 9. The chain's CDR3 is CASSTTGQGARETQYF. In nucleotides, the CDR3 is TGTGCCAGCAGTACTACGGGACAGGGGGCGCGGGAGACCCAGTACTTC.

The table lists this clone with a count of one. This chain joins TRBV6-1 and TRBJ2-7, with D possibly being TRBD2 (6 bases). Deletions cut 0 bases from V and 6 bases from J, with 15 bases between. Germline V CDR1 and CDR2: MNHNS, SASEGT. This CDR3 comprises 15 residues. CDR3 protein: CASSEALLARLEQYF. CDR3 nucleotide sequence: TGTGCCAGCAGTGAAGCGCTGCTAGCGCGTCTCGAGCAGTACTTC.

CDR3 amino acids: CASSDTAGGGEKLFF. CDR3 bases: TGTGCCAGCAGTGATACGGCTGGGGGTGGTGAAAAACTGTTTTTT. This sequence joins TRBV6-1 and TRBJ1-4; D is perhaps TRBD1 (5 bases). Germline V gene sequence: CDR1 MNHNS, CDR2 SASEGT. Trimming stripped 3 bases from V and 7 bases from J, with 15 bases between. The CDR3 spans 15 residues.

The chain links TRBV7-9 to TRBJ2-7; 10 bases are shared with TRBD2. V dropped 5 bases and J dropped 3; count of bases not matched to a gene: 1. The CDR3 has 13 residues. Germline CDR1 SEHNR, CDR2 FQNEAQ (reference sequence). CDR3: CASSGLAVYEQYF. The CDR3 DNA sequence: TGTGCCAGCAGCGGACTAGCGGTCTACGAGCAGTACTTC.

The chain carries TRBV15 and TRBJ2-1, with D perhaps TRBD2 (6 bases). Germline V gene lookup returns CDR1 LNHNV and CDR2 YYDKDF (reference sequence). V was cut by 3 bases and J by 7 bases, with 10 bases left in between. The CDR3 extends over 13 amino acids. CDR3 amino acids: CATSRRLENEQFF. The CDR3 region has the DNA TGTGCCACCAGCAGGAGACTAGAAAATGAGCAGTTCTTC.

The genes are TRBV6-1 and TRBJ1-2, with D tentatively TRBD1 (6 bases). V lost 7 bases, J lost 4 bases, and 16 bases lay in between. The CDR3 contains 14 residues. CDR1 and CDR2 from the germline V gene are MNHNS and SASEGT. CDR3 nucleotide sequence: TGTGCCAGCACCCAGGGGCACCCTCTCTATGGCTACACCTTC. This codes for CASTQGHPLYGYTF.

Concerning this clone: The sample has other DNA sequences that encode this CDR3 too. The V call is TRBV18, the J call TRBJ1-5, with D possibly TRBD1 on 6 matching bases. The germline gives CDR1 KGHSH, CDR2 LQKENI. The CDR3 sequence is 14 residues long. Trimming took 3 bases from V and 3 from J, leaving 9 bases between them. The CDR3 loop is CASSPGGNNQPQHF. CDR3 sequence (DNA): TGTGCCAGCTCACCTGGGGGCAACAATCAGCCCCAGCATTTT.

This clone occurred once. The rearrangement links TRBV18 to TRBJ2-7; TRBD1 matches at 8 bases. The germline gives CDR1 KGHSH, CDR2 LQKENI. With V trimmed by 6 bases and J by 5 bases, 9 bases remained unmatched. This CDR3 contains 14 residues. The CDR3 DNA follows: TGTGCCAGCTCTCCCGGACAGGGCTGGCACGAGCAGTACTTC. It is translated as CASSPGQGWHEQYF.

This clone came up a few times. The rearrangement uses TRBV7-8 and TRBJ1-1; D gene uncertain. CDR3 length: 13 amino acids. With 1 base removed from V and 4 bases from J, the gap between germline ends came to 7 bases. Germline CDR1 SGHVS, CDR2 FQNEAQ. CDR3 sequence (DNA): TGTGCCAGCAGCTTAGAGTGGAGCACTGAAGCTTTCTTT. As protein: CASSLEWSTEAFF.

The J gene is TRBJ2-7, the V gene TRBV5-5; D is uncertain. V was trimmed by 3 bases and J by 7 bases, leaving 17 bases between them. Germline CDR1 reads SGHKS; CDR2 reads YYEKEE (reference sequence). The CDR3 totals 14 residues. The CDR3 DNA reads as TGTGCCAGCAGCTCCCTGGGTGGGGTGAGAGAGCAGTACTTC. This encodes CASSSLGGVREQYF.

This CDR3 reads CASSWTGTYEQYF. CDR3 nucleotides: TGTGCCAGCAGCTGGACAGGGACCTACGAGCAGTACTTC. The genes are TRBV5-8 and TRBJ2-7, with 8 bases aligning to TRBD1. CDR1 and CDR2 (germline): SGHTS, YDEGEE. V shed 3 bases and J 2 bases; nucleotides not matched to a gene: 1. The CDR3 is made up of 13 amino acids.